The 24 T cell receptor beta chains in this list originate from one sample, sequenced in a study of beta chain features in type 1 diabetes. No antigen is known for these receptors. The study's findings and limits: Among all four CD4+ subsets, Type 1 diabetes patients had TCRB CDR3s that were moderately but significantly shorter.

The isolated RNA, all of it, was reverse transcribed, so expressed TCRB transcripts were what got sequenced. This table comes from immunoSEQ multiplex PCR, and its TCRdb copy is limited to in-frame clones, with some not included. The sample has around 150,000 clones; roughly 59% are singletons. The specimen was naive CD4+ T cells from blood. Receptors originate from a man younger than 45 with type 1 diabetes.

Only a few counts were recorded for this clone. CDR3 amino acids: CASSVGAGLNTEAFF. The CDR3, as DNA: TGTGCCAGCAGCGTAGGGGCAGGACTGAACACTGAAGCTTTCTTT. This rearrangement joins TRBV9 to TRBJ1-1; no firm D call. The CDR3 has 15 residues. Trimming took off 0 bases at V and 0 bases at J, with 9 bases between the two ends. Germline V lookup: CDR1 SGDLS, CDR2 YYNGEE. Filled out from reference TRBV9 and TRBJ1-1, the complete variable domain reads DSGVTQTPKHLITATGQRVTLRCSPRSGDLSVYWYQQSLDQGLQFLIQYYNGEERAKGNILERFSAQQFPDLHSELNLSSLELGDSALYFCASSVGAGLNTEAFFGQGTRLTVV.

This clone was seen more than once but under ten times. The chain employs TRBV29-1 and TRBJ1-2; D call uncertain. CDR1 is SQVTM and CDR2 is ANQGSEA in the germline V gene. The V end lost 3 bases, the J end lost 7 bases, and 6 bases lay between the germline ends. CDR3 size: 10 residues. The CDR3 bases are TGCAGCGTTGACGGGCCTGGCTACACCTTC. It encodes CSVDGPGYTF.

This chain connects TRBV7-2 to TRBJ2-3, with 8 positions matching TRBD1. Trimming took 3 bases from V and 3 from J; bases not matched to a gene: 5. Looked up from germline, CDR1 is SGHTA and CDR2 is FQGNSA. CDR3 length equals 15 residues. The CDR3 is CASSLDRVRTDTQYF. In nucleotides, the CDR3 is TGTGCCAGCAGCTTGGACAGGGTGCGGACAGATACGCAGTATTTT.

CDR3 DNA: TGCAGTGCTACGCGGGAGGAGACCCAGTACTTC. Amino acid sequence: CSATREETQYF. The genes are TRBV20-1 and TRBJ2-5, with 7 bases lining up with TRBD2. This CDR3 is 11 amino acids long. J was trimmed by 5 bases and V by 4 bases; bases with no gene match: 1. Germline CDR1 DFQATT, CDR2 SNEGSKA (reference sequence).

Of note for this clone: The sample contains more than one DNA sequence encoding this CDR3. The rearrangement joins TRBV29-1 to TRBJ1-5; TRBD1 matches 10 bases. This CDR3 is 13 amino acids long. The J segment lost 5 bases and the V segment lost 6 bases, leaving 4 bases of the junction unmatched. Germline-derived CDR1 and CDR2 are SQVTM and ANQGSEA. The CDR3 region has the DNA TGCAGCGTCGGACAGGGGGGGGATCAGCCCCAGCATTTT. Translation gives CSVGQGGDQPQHF.

The chain links TRBV30 to TRBJ1-3, with a weak D call TRBD1 (5 bases). The V gene lost 1 base and the J gene lost 9 bases, with 16 bases spanning the gap. The CDR3 sequence is 14 residues long. Germline V gene lookup returns CDR1 GTSNPN and CDR2 SVGIG (reference sequence). CDR3 sequence (DNA): TGTGCCTGGAGTGGGGACCGCCATACCCCCACCATATATTTT. The encoded protein is CAWSGDRHTPTIYF.

The V gene is TRBV29-1, the J gene TRBJ2-3; either TRBD1 or TRBD2 may supply D (5 bases each). CDR1 is SQVTM and CDR2 is ANQGSEA in the germline V gene. With 2 bases removed from V and 2 bases from J, the gap between germline ends came to 20 bases. The CDR3 has 17 amino acids. The CDR3 loop reads CSVEPTAFLGTTDTQYF. The DNA for the CDR3 is TGCAGCGTTGAACCAACGGCGTTTTTAGGGACCACAGATACGCAGTATTTT.

CDR3 protein: CSVGKGGYEQYF. The CDR3 DNA follows: TGCAGCGTTGGGAAGGGGGGCTACGAGCAGTACTTC. The chain combines TRBV29-1 with TRBJ2-7, with D perhaps being TRBD1 or TRBD2 (6 bases each). From germline, CDR1 is SQVTM and CDR2 ANQGSEA. The CDR3 contains 12 residues. V dropped 4 bases and J dropped 3 bases, with 10 bases sitting between them.

This clone has a handful of counts. The chain recombines TRBV10-3 with TRBJ2-5; D is unresolved. Germline assignment: CDR1 ENHRY and CDR2 SYGVKD. There are 12 residues in the CDR3. V lost 5 bases, J lost 4 bases, and 8 bases lay in between. CDR3 sequence reads: CAISLGGETQYF. In DNA form, the CDR3 reads TGTGCCATCAGTCTGGGCGGAGAGACCCAGTACTTC.

In this sample, this clone turned up a few times. The V call is TRBV29-1, the J call TRBJ2-3; 10 bases align to TRBD2. The CDR3 is 15 amino acids. Germline V gene sequence: CDR1 SQVTM, CDR2 ANQGSEA. V lost 6 bases, J lost 2 bases, and 8 bases stayed unmatched. CDR3 DNA: TGCAGCGTGACCCGTAGCGGGGGGTTCACAGATACGCAGTATTTT. It encodes CSVTRSGGFTDTQYF.

The J gene is TRBJ1-6, the V gene TRBV28, with D uncertain. Germline loops: CDR1 MDHEN, CDR2 SYDVKM. This CDR3 spans 12 amino acids. Trimming pared 5 bases from V and 6 bases from J, leaving 5 bases between. The CDR3 reads CASSGINSPLHF. The DNA of the CDR3 is TGTGCCAGCAGTGGGATTAATTCACCCCTCCACTTT.

V is TRBV2 and J is TRBJ2-3, with D maybe TRBD1 (5 bases). The CDR3 runs 14 residues. V was shortened by 7 bases and J by 5 bases, with 16 bases between the two germline ends. Per germline, CDR1 SNHLY and CDR2 FYNNEI. This chain's CDR3 is CASKRKGDGDTQYF. In nucleotides, the CDR3 is TGTGCCAGCAAGCGTAAAGGGGATGGAGATACGCAGTATTTT.

The J gene is TRBJ1-4, the V gene TRBV10-1; no clear D gene. The CDR3 has 11 residues. Germline values: CDR1 WNHNN, CDR2 SYGVQD (reference sequence). The V gene lost 8 bases and the J gene lost 3 bases, with 4 bases spanning the gap. CDR3 residues: CASPANEKLFF. The CDR3 DNA is TGCGCCAGCCCAGCTAATGAAAAACTGTTTTTT.

The chain combines TRBV5-6 with TRBJ2-1; a possible D gene is TRBD1 (6 bases). The CDR3 consists of 12 residues. Looked up from germline, CDR1 is SGHDT and CDR2 is YYEEEE. Trimming removed 4 bases from V and 8 bases from J, with 10 bases in between. The CDR3 region has the DNA TGTGCCAGCAGCATAACAGGGTATGAGCAGTTCTTC. Encoded protein: CASSITGYEQFF.

Only a few counts were recorded for this clone. The V call is TRBV29-1, the J call TRBJ2-2; D possibly corresponds to TRBD1 (6 bases). CDR1 and CDR2 (germline): SQVTM, ANQGSEA. This CDR3 is built from 13 residues. The V end was cut by 3 bases, the J end by 4 bases, with 9 bases between. CDR3 DNA sequence: TGCAGCGTTGACAGGGGCGGCACCGGGGAGCTGTTTTTT. Translated: CSVDRGGTGELFF.

This chain connects TRBV7-2 to TRBJ2-1; D may be TRBD2 (6 bases). The germline V and J ends were trimmed by 3 bases and 7 bases, with 16 bases remaining between them. Per the germline V gene, CDR1 is SGHTA and CDR2 is FQGNSA. The CDR3 has 15 amino acids. Written as DNA, the CDR3 is TGTGCCAGCAGCTTGATACTAGCACGTGGGAATGAGCAGTTCTTC. Protein: CASSLILARGNEQFF.

The chain carries TRBV7-9 and TRBJ2-4, with TRBD2 identical over 12 bases. The CDR3 runs to 14 residues. In germline, CDR1 is SEHNR, CDR2 FQNEAQ (reference sequence). V lost 2 bases, J lost 7 bases, and 0 bases stayed unmatched. DNA of the CDR3: TGTGCCAGCAGCTTACTAGCGGGAGGGAACATTCAGTACTTC. Amino acids: CASSLLAGGNIQYF. Filled out from reference TRBV7-9 and TRBJ2-4, the complete variable domain reads DTGVSQNPRHKITKRGQNVTFRCDPISEHNRLYWYRQTLGQGPEFLTYFQNEAQLEKSRLLSDRFSAERPKGSFSTLEIQRTEQGDSAMYLCASSLLAGGNIQYFGAGTRLSVL.

The V gene is TRBV29-1, the J gene TRBJ1-2; 8 nucleotides match TRBD1. CDR3 length equals 12 residues. V lost 6 bases to trimming and J lost 3 bases; unmatched junction nucleotides: 3. The germline gives CDR1 SQVTM, CDR2 ANQGSEA. The CDR3 nucleotides read TGCAGCGTGGCGACAGGGGACTATGGCTACACCTTC. Translated, it gives CSVATGDYGYTF.

In its sample, this clone was seen once. The chain is built from TRBV29-1 and TRBJ1-1; D is unclear. Germline V lookup: CDR1 SQVTM, CDR2 ANQGSEA. Trimming removed 7 bases from V and 1 base from J, with 13 bases in between. The CDR3 runs to 13 residues. CDR3 loop: CSGYVEGNTEAFF. The CDR3 DNA is TGCAGCGGTTATGTCGAGGGGAACACTGAAGCTTTCTTT.

The chain combines TRBV2 with TRBJ2-2, with D perhaps TRBD1 (7 bases). V was cut by 6 bases and J by 5 bases, with 13 bases left in between. This CDR3 is built from 14 residues. Germline V gene lookup returns CDR1 SNHLY and CDR2 FYNNEI. The CDR3 is CASSLQGGTGELFF. CDR3 nucleotides: TGTGCCAGCAGCCTCCAGGGGGGAACCGGGGAGCTGTTTTTT. The whole variable domain, remainder taken from reference TRBV2 and TRBJ2-2, is EPEVTQTPSHQVTQMGQEVILRCVPISNHLYFYWYRQILGQKVEFLVSFYNNEISEKSEIFDDQFSVERPDGSNFTLKIRSTKLEDSAMYFCASSLQGGTGELFFGEGSRLTVL.

This clone was seen many times. This sequence joins TRBV2 and TRBJ2-5; TRBD2 aligns across 10 bases. The V segment lost 6 bases and the J segment 5 bases; nucleotides outside the gene matches: 9. The CDR3 consists of 15 residues. Germline lookup yields CDR1 SNHLY and CDR2 FYNNEI. The CDR3 sequence: CASRAGTSAGETQYF. DNA of the CDR3: TGTGCCAGCAGGGCCGGGACTAGCGCTGGGGAGACCCAGTACTTC.

This chain joins TRBV25-1 and TRBJ1-6; D not certain. The CDR3 is made up of 11 amino acids. The V gene lost 1 base and the J gene lost 14 bases, with 6 bases spanning the gap. Germline CDR1 is MGHDK and CDR2 is SYGVNS. This CDR3 is CASSEWGTLHF. CDR3 nucleotide sequence: TGTGCCAGCAGTGAATGGGGAACCCTCCACTTT.

The chain combines TRBV29-1 with TRBJ1-2, with D unresolved. Germline V gives CDR1 SQVTM, CDR2 ANQGSEA. The V and J ends lost 2 bases and 4 bases respectively, with 11 bases between them. The CDR3 loop spans 13 amino acids. The DNA for the CDR3 is TGCAGCGTTGAATGGGTCCCCTCCTATGGCTACACCTTC. Translation: CSVEWVPSYGYTF.

The chain has TRBV30 and TRBJ2-7, with D perhaps TRBD2 (6 bases). CDR1 is GTSNPN, CDR2 SVGIG, per germline (reference sequence). The CDR3 loop spans 12 amino acids. The V and J ends lost 0 bases and 6 bases respectively, with 9 bases between them. CDR3 residues: CAWSVAGVEQYF. CDR3 bases: TGTGCCTGGAGTGTAGCGGGTGTCGAGCAGTACTTC.